These T cell receptor beta chains were read from a single sample in a study of CD8+CD57+ T cells in acquired aplastic anemia. TCRdb passed the reads through MiXCR, listing each CDR3 protein once. The sample holds under 350,000 distinct CDR3 sequences; roughly 50% are singletons and the top ten take 8%. The sequenced material came from sorted CD4+, CD8+, or CD8+CD57+ T cells (not recorded which) from PBMCs. The receptors derive from a human donor with severe aplastic anemia or a healthy control (not recorded which). Each CDR3 is given with its conserved first and last residue. The D gene is left open where the match is weak. The size field is filled for only some rows; it gives once, few, many or a size class.

d_gene: -; j_gene: TRBJ2-2; v_gene: TRBV4-3; abundance: -; CDR3nt: TGCGCCAGCAGCCAAGATTCCGCGACAGGCACCACCGGGGAGCTGTTTTTT; CDR3aa: CASSQDSATGTTGELFF
d_gene: -; j_gene: TRBJ1-1; v_gene: TRBV6-5; abundance: few; CDR3nt: TGTGCCAGCAGTTATGCGGGATTGAACACTGAAGCTTTCTTT; CDR3aa: CASSYAGLNTEAFF
d_gene: TRBD2; j_gene: TRBJ2-7; v_gene: TRBV19; abundance: -; CDR3nt: TGCGCCAGCACCCTTGGAGAAACTAGCGGGAGCTTCTGGAAGCAGTACTTC; CDR3aa: CASTLGETSGSFWKQYF
d_gene: -; j_gene: TRBJ2-7; v_gene: TRBV7-8; abundance: few; CDR3nt: TGTGCCAGCAGCCCCATTGGACAGCTCTACGAGCAGTACTTC; CDR3aa: CASSPIGQLYEQYF
d_gene: -; j_gene: TRBJ2-5; v_gene: TRBV5-1; abundance: once; CDR3nt: TGCGCCAGCAGCCCAAGGGACTCCGTGGGGGAGACCCAGTACTTC; CDR3aa: CASSPRDSVGETQYF
d_gene: TRBD2; j_gene: TRBJ2-1; v_gene: TRBV20-1; abundance: -; CDR3nt: TGCAGTGCTAGAGATTTCGCGGGGGTCAATGAGCAGTTCTTC; CDR3aa: CSARDFAGVNEQFF
d_gene: -; j_gene: TRBJ2-5; v_gene: TRBV11-2; abundance: -; CDR3nt: TGTGCCAGCAGCTTAGAACGGGGTCAGCCCCAGTACTTC; CDR3aa: CASSLERGQPQYF
d_gene: -; j_gene: TRBJ2-5; v_gene: TRBV2; abundance: many; CDR3nt: TGTGCCAGCACCCGGGGGGAGACCCAGTACTTC; CDR3aa: CASTRGETQYF
d_gene: -; j_gene: TRBJ2-7; v_gene: TRBV20-1; abundance: -; CDR3nt: TGCAGTGCTAGAGGTCGGCTTAACTACGAGCAGTACTTC; CDR3aa: CSARGRLNYEQYF
d_gene: -; j_gene: TRBJ2-5; v_gene: TRBV7-2; abundance: -; CDR3nt: TGTGCCAGCAGCTTATCGGTACTAGGGGTAGGGACCCAGTACTTC; CDR3aa: CASSLSVLGVGTQYF
d_gene: TRBD1; j_gene: TRBJ1-2; v_gene: TRBV6-1; abundance: -; CDR3nt: TGTGCCAGCAGTGAAGTAACAGGGGAGGGCTACACCTTC; CDR3aa: CASSEVTGEGYTF
d_gene: -; j_gene: TRBJ1-3; v_gene: TRBV19; abundance: -; CDR3nt: TGTGCCAGCACGAGGGGAGCCTCTGGAAACACCGTATATTTT; CDR3aa: CASTRGASGNTVYF
d_gene: -; j_gene: TRBJ1-6; v_gene: TRBV7-2; abundance: -; CDR3nt: TGTGCCAGCAGCTTGCAGCGGGGGGGTATTTCACCCCTCCACTTT; CDR3aa: CASSLQRGGISPLHF
d_gene: TRBD2; j_gene: TRBJ2-7; v_gene: TRBV20-1; abundance: -; CDR3nt: TGCAGTGCTAGTGGTTTGGGGAGGGCCCACTACGAGCAGTACTTC; CDR3aa: CSASGLGRAHYEQYF
d_gene: -; j_gene: TRBJ1-1; v_gene: TRBV7-6; abundance: few; CDR3nt: TGTGCCAGCAGCCTTTTACAGGGAATGAACACTGAAGCTTTCTTT; CDR3aa: CASSLLQGMNTEAFF
d_gene: TRBD1; j_gene: TRBJ1-1; v_gene: TRBV6-5; abundance: many; CDR3nt: TGTGCCAGCAGTCGAGGCAGACAGGGGAACACTGAAGCTTTCTTT; CDR3aa: CASSRGRQGNTEAFF